This section outlines one T cell receptor beta chain sequence together with its context. J was trimmed by 1 base and V by 3 bases; bases with no gene match: 5. The CDR3 is 15 residues long. In germline, CDR1 is SGHKS, CDR2 YYEKEE (reference sequence). Method: immunoSEQ multiplex PCR; TCRdb's copy keeps in-frame clones and lacks some. The sample contains roughly 450,000 clones, approximately 92% of which appear only once. This entry is derived from a study of control samples from healthy donors and cancer patients. This chain connects TRBV5-5 to TRBJ2-3; 7 nucleotides line up with TRBD1. Material for sequencing was PBMCs. This receptor was obtained from a man in his forties or fifties with head and neck cancer. This CDR3 reads CASSSGTAGTDTQYF. The CDR3 DNA reads TGTGCCAGCAGCTCCGGGACAGCCGGCACAGATACGCAGTATTTT.